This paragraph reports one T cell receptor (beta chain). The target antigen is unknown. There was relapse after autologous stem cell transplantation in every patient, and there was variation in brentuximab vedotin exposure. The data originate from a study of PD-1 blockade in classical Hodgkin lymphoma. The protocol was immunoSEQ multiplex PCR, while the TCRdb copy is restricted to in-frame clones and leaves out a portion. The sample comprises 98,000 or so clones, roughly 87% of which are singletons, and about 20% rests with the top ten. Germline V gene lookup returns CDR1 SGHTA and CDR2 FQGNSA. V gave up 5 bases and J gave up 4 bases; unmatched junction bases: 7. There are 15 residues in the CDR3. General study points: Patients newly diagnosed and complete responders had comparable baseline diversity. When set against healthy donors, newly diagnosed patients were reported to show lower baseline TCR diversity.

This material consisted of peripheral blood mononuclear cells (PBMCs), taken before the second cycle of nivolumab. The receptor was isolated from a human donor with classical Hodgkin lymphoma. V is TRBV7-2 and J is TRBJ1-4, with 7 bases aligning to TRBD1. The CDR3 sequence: CASSIKGAGNEKLFF. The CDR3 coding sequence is TGTGCCAGCAGCATAAAGGGGGCTGGTAATGAAAAACTGTTTTTT.